These 15 T cell receptor beta chains were all obtained from the same sample, sequenced in a study of cytomegalovirus exposure and HLA in healthy donors. 13 Jbeta primers and 60 Vbeta primers were used for the PCR. Method: immunoSEQ multiplex PCR; TCRdb's copy keeps in-frame clones and lacks some. The sample table sets out approximately 93,000 clones. The sequencing input was PBMCs. These receptor sequences come from a woman between 25 and 40 years old in good health and CMV-seronegative.

The genes are TRBV4-1 and TRBJ1-3; unclear D gene. The CDR3 has 14 amino acids. Looked up from germline, CDR1 is MGHRA and CDR2 is YSYEKL. Trimming cost V 4 bases and J 3 bases, with 10 bases left between them. CDR3 protein: CASSLGRLGNTIYF. The CDR3 region has the DNA TGCGCCAGCAGCCTGGGGAGGCTTGGAAACACCATATATTTT.

The V and J genes are TRBV6-5 and TRBJ2-5; D perhaps matches TRBD2 (6 bases). TRBJ2-7 matches the DNA end more closely, so the J call is doubtful. The CDR3 extends over 16 amino acids. The germline V gene encodes CDR1 MNHEY and CDR2 SVGAGI. The CDR3 loop reads CASSWSASASSYEQYF. As DNA, the CDR3 is TGTGCCAGCAGTTGGTCCGCTAGCGCGAGCTCCTACGAGCAGTACTTC.

V is TRBV9 and J is TRBJ2-6, with 7 bases fitting TRBD2. With V trimmed by 0 bases and J by 4 bases, 4 bases remained unmatched. The germline CDR1 and CDR2 sequences are SGDLS and YYNGEE. The CDR3 extends over 16 amino acids. CDR3 nucleotides: TGTGCCAGCAGCGTAGACGGGAGGCCAGGGGCCAACGTCCTGACTTTC. It encodes CASSVDGRPGANVLTF.

This chain joins TRBV6-4 and TRBJ2-2, with 10 nucleotides matching TRBD2. Losses at the gene ends were 2 bases for V and 6 bases for J; bases not matched to a gene: 3. Germline CDR1 reads MRHNA; CDR2 reads SNTAGT. The CDR3 has 15 amino acids. CDR3 sequence reads: CASSDGTSEAGELFF. CDR3 bases: TGTGCCAGCAGTGACGGGACTAGCGAGGCCGGGGAGCTGTTTTTT.

This chain joins TRBV21-1 and TRBJ2-3; TRBD2 is the table's D call and was not checked against the DNA. TRBV21-1 is noted as a pseudogene. The CDR3 totals 14 residues. For the CDR3, the DNA is TGTGCCAGCAGCAAAGTGAGGGGCACAGATACGCAGTATTTT. Translated: CASSKVRGTDTQYF.

This sequence joins TRBV28 and TRBJ1-5; the match to TRBD1 covers 7 bases. Per the germline V gene, CDR1 is MDHEN and CDR2 is SYDVKM. After removal of 3 bases from V and 6 bases from J, the junction contained 8 bases not matched to a gene. The CDR3 contains 15 residues. The CDR3 DNA reads TGTGCCAGCAGTTTCAGGGGGAGGCTAAGTCAGCCCCAGCATTTT. Its translation: CASSFRGRLSQPQHF. Looking up the rest from reference TRBV28 and TRBJ1-5 gives the full variable domain: DVKVTQSSRYLVKRTGEKVFLECVQDMDHENMFWYRQDPGLGLRLIYFSYDVKMKEKGDIPEGYSVSREKKERFSLILESASTNQTSMYLCASSFRGRLSQPQHFGDGTRLSIL.

The CDR3 protein is CAVTPGNYEQYF. The DNA of the CDR3 is TGTGCCGTAACGCCAGGCAACTACGAGCAGTACTTC. The chain uses TRBV6-1 and TRBJ2-7; no clear D. The germline V gene has CDR1 MNHNS and CDR2 SASEGT. CDR3 length: 12 amino acids. Trimming shortened V by 11 bases and J by 3 bases, and 14 bases separated the two germline ends.

The rearrangement links TRBV7-9 to TRBJ1-5; D remains unclear. Trimming removed 4 bases from V and 3 bases from J, with 10 bases in between. Per germline, CDR1 SEHNR and CDR2 FQNEAQ (reference sequence). This CDR3 region has 14 residues. Here the CDR3 DNA reads TGTGCCAGCAGCTCCAAACAGCCCAATCAGCCCCAGCATTTT. Residues: CASSSKQPNQPQHF.

CDR3 protein: CASSFSLTRGDYEQYF. DNA for the CDR3: TGTGCCAGCAGTTTCTCGTTGACGCGCGGAGACTACGAGCAGTACTTC. The V gene is TRBV28, the J gene TRBJ2-7; the D is unclear. Trimming stripped 3 bases from V and 3 bases from J, with 18 bases between. CDR3 length: 16 residues. From germline, CDR1 is MDHEN and CDR2 SYDVKM.

In DNA, the CDR3 is TGCGCCAGCAGCCTAGGTGGAGGGCGAACTGAAGCTTTCTTT. This translates into CASSLGGGRTEAFF. The chain joins TRBV4-1 to TRBJ1-1; D is ambiguous. The CDR3 loop spans 14 amino acids. With 4 bases removed from V and 5 bases from J, the gap between germline ends came to 14 bases. The germline gives CDR1 MGHRA, CDR2 YSYEKL.

This rearrangement joins TRBV11-3 to TRBJ2-7, with D hard to call. CDR1 is SGHNT, CDR2 YENEEA, per germline. V was pared by 0 bases and J by 7 bases, with 10 bases between. This CDR3 is 13 amino acids long. The CDR3, as DNA: TGTGCCAGCAGCTTAGATCGGGTAGGAGAGCAGTACTTC. This encodes CASSLDRVGEQYF.

The chain carries TRBV7-9 and TRBJ2-3, with 7 bases fitting TRBD2. The J segment lost 2 bases and the V segment lost 1 base, leaving 12 bases of the junction unmatched. CDR1 and CDR2 from the germline V gene are SEHNR and FQNEAQ (reference sequence). CDR3 length equals 18 residues. The CDR3 loop reads CASSLVGAGWGDTDTQYF. CDR3 nucleotides: TGTGCCAGCAGCTTAGTAGGAGCGGGGTGGGGAGACACAGATACGCAGTATTTT.

This rearrangement joins TRBV6-1 to TRBJ1-1; TRBD1 aligns across 12 bases. The CDR3 consists of 13 residues. Germline V gives CDR1 MNHNS, CDR2 SASEGT. V shed 10 bases and J 8 bases; nucleotides not matched to a gene: 8. For the CDR3, the DNA is TGTGCCACCTCGAGGGACAGGGGGCAAGAAGCTTTCTTT. Protein: CATSRDRGQEAFF.

The rearrangement joins TRBV9 to TRBJ1-3; no clear D. Deletions cut 1 base from V and 4 bases from J, with 12 bases between. This CDR3 spans 15 amino acids. Germline loops: CDR1 SGDLS, CDR2 YYNGEE. CDR3 bases: TGTGCCAGCAGCGTACGCGAGGATGTAGGAAACACCATATATTTT. This encodes CASSVREDVGNTIYF.

The chain joins TRBV19 to TRBJ1-2; TRBD1 might be the D (6 bases). Trimming removed 6 bases at V and 4 bases at J, with 9 bases between. Looked up from germline, CDR1 is LNHDA and CDR2 is SQIVND (reference sequence). This CDR3 is built from 12 residues. CDR3 amino acids: CASRGGGYGYTF. CDR3 nucleotides: TGTGCCAGTAGAGGGGGTGGCTATGGCTACACCTTC.